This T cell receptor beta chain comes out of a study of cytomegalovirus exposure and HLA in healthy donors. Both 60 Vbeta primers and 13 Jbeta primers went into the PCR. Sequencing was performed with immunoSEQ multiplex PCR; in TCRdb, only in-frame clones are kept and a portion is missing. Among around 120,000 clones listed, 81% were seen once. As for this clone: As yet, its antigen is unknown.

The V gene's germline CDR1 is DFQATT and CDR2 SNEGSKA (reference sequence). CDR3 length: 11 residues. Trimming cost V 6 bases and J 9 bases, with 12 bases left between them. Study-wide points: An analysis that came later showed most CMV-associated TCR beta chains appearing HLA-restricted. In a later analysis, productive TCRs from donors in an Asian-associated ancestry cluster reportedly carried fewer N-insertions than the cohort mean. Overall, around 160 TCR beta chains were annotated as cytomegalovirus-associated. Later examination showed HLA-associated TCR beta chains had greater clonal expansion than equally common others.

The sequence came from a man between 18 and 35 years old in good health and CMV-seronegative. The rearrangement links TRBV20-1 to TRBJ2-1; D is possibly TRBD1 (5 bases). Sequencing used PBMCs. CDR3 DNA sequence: TGCAGTGCCGACAGAGCAAGTGAGCAGTTCTTC. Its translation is CSADRASEQFF.